This T cell receptor (beta chain) derives from a study of T cell changes during pregnancy in multiple sclerosis. This clone has more than one count but fewer than ten. The data were produced by immunoSEQ multiplex PCR, yet TCRdb's version contains in-frame clones alone and is incomplete. The table has tens of thousands of clones, just over 90% seen once; the top ten hold about 1.5%. The receptor's source is a female donor with multiple sclerosis, enrolled in a pregnancy study. The sample consisted of peripheral blood, taken after pregnancy.

The chain's CDR3 is CASKLELAGAYEQYF. The CDR3 DNA follows: TGTGCCAGCAAGCTCGAACTAGCGGGGGCCTACGAGCAGTACTTC. The chain couples TRBV2 to TRBJ2-7; 11 nucleotides line up with TRBD2. The CDR3 covers 15 residues. The germline V gene encodes CDR1 SNHLY and CDR2 FYNNEI. The ends lost 7 bases at V and 2 bases at J; junction bases unmatched: 7.